What follows are 29 T cell receptor beta chains derived from one specimen sequenced in a study of cytomegalovirus exposure and HLA in healthy donors. This table comes from immunoSEQ multiplex PCR, and its TCRdb copy is limited to in-frame clones, with some not included. The repertoire holds approximately 300,000 clones, with around 90% as singletons. Sequencing input: PBMCs. These receptors were taken from a woman in her 30s in good health and CMV-seropositive.

This clone has only a few counts. The J gene is TRBJ1-5, the V gene TRBV9; TRBD1 might be the D (6 bases). Trimming shortened V by 2 bases and J by 5 bases, and 14 bases separated the two germline ends. CDR1 SGDLS and CDR2 YYNGEE come from the germline V gene. The CDR3 contains 15 residues. CDR3 loop: CASSVQGRVDQPQHF. Here the CDR3 DNA reads TGTGCCAGCAGCGTCCAGGGGCGAGTTGATCAGCCCCAGCATTTT.

The table lists this clone with a count of one. The chain combines TRBV7-2 with TRBJ2-1; 8 bases are shared with TRBD2. The CDR3 has 15 amino acids. V was clipped by 3 bases and J by 3 bases; unmatched bases: 4. CDR1 and CDR2 from the germline V gene are SGHTA and FQGNSA. The CDR3 here is CASSLEREFYNEQFF. The DNA of the CDR3 is TGTGCCAGCAGCTTGGAGCGGGAGTTCTACAATGAGCAGTTCTTC. The complete variable domain, with remaining parts taken from reference TRBV7-2 and TRBJ2-1, reads GAGVSQSPSNKVTEKGKDVELRCDPISGHTALYWYRQSLGQGLEFLIYFQGNSAPDKSGLPSDRFSAERTGGSVSTLTIQRTQQEDSAVYLCASSLEREFYNEQFFGPGTRLTVL.

DNA of the CDR3: TGTGCCAGCAGACCCAGGGATAGCAATCAGCCCCAGCATTTT. This encodes CASRPRDSNQPQHF. The chain combines TRBV6-6 with TRBJ1-5; tentative D call: TRBD1 (5 bases). The V and J ends lost 6 bases and 0 bases respectively, with 9 bases between them. The CDR3 runs 14 residues. Germline CDR1 reads MNHNY; CDR2 reads SVGAGI (reference sequence).

V is TRBV5-1 and J is TRBJ2-7, with 9 positions matching TRBD2. The germline CDR1 and CDR2 sequences are SGHRS and YFSETQ. The ends lost 5 bases at V and 5 bases at J; junction bases unmatched: 8. This CDR3 comprises 14 residues. CDR3 in DNA: TGCGCCAGCAGAAGGGCGGGAGGGCCGGACGAGCAGTACTTC. Residues: CASRRAGGPDEQYF. Full variable domain (remainder filled in from reference TRBV5-1 and TRBJ2-7): KAGVTQTPRYLIKTRGQQVTLSCSPISGHRSVSWYQQTPGQGLQFLFEYFSETQRNKGNFPGRFSGRQFSNSRSEMNVSTLELGDSALYLCASRRAGGPDEQYFGPGTRLTVT.

The chain couples TRBV19 to TRBJ2-5; 8 bases fit TRBD2. Losses at the gene ends were 4 bases for V and 4 bases for J; bases not matched to a gene: 8. CDR1 LNHDA and CDR2 SQIVND come from the germline V gene (reference sequence). This CDR3 is 15 amino acids long. DNA for the CDR3: TGTGCCAGTAGTAAGGCGGGGGGCGGAATAGAGACCCAGTACTTC. This encodes CASSKAGGGIETQYF.

The chain combines TRBV14 with TRBJ2-1; 14 nucleotides agree with TRBD2. Germline loops: CDR1 SGHDN, CDR2 FVKESK. J was trimmed by 8 bases and V by 1 base; bases with no gene match: 4. The CDR3 spans 16 residues. For the CDR3, the DNA is TGTGCCAGCAGCCAAGGGACTAGCGGGAGGTTCCATGAGCAGTTCTTC. The encoded protein is CASSQGTSGRFHEQFF.

The rearrangement uses TRBV18 and TRBJ1-5, with D maybe TRBD1 (6 bases). The CDR3 sequence is 14 residues long. V shed 3 bases and J shed 5 bases, with 11 bases lying between them. Per germline, CDR1 KGHSH and CDR2 LQKENI. The CDR3 DNA follows: TGTGCCAGCTCACCTCGGGCAGGGGATCAGCCCCAGCATTTT. Translating it yields CASSPRAGDQPQHF.

The gene calls are TRBV6-5 and TRBJ2-1; 8 bases agree with TRBD1. V gave up 6 bases and J gave up 8 bases; unmatched junction bases: 6. The CDR3 consists of 13 residues. The germline CDR1 and CDR2 sequences are MNHEY and SVGAGI. In DNA, the CDR3 is TGTGCCAGCAGGGAGACAGGGGTGCATGAGCAGTTCTTC. This encodes CASRETGVHEQFF.

The rearrangement links TRBV27 to TRBJ1-1; D is uncertain. The CDR3 has 13 amino acids. Germline V gene sequence: CDR1 MNHEY, CDR2 SMNVEV (reference sequence). With 7 bases removed from V and 0 bases from J, the gap between germline ends came to 9 bases. The CDR3 DNA reads TGTGCCAGCACCCCCAATCTGAACACTGAAGCTTTCTTT. This gives the protein CASTPNLNTEAFF.

The sample holds a few counts of this clone. This rearrangement joins TRBV7-9 to TRBJ2-7; D ambiguous. This CDR3 has 14 amino acids. CDR1 and CDR2 from the germline V gene are SEHNR and FQNEAQ (reference sequence). V dropped 4 bases and J dropped 2 bases, with 12 bases sitting between them. The DNA for the CDR3 is TGTGCCAGCAGCTCCGGTCGTTCCACCTACGAGCAGTACTTC. Translation: CASSSGRSTYEQYF. Full variable domain (missing parts from reference TRBV7-9 and TRBJ2-7): DTGVSQNPRHKITKRGQNVTFRCDPISEHNRLYWYRQTLGQGPEFLTYFQNEAQLEKSRLLSDRFSAERPKGSFSTLEIQRTEQGDSAMYLCASSSGRSTYEQYFGPGTRLTVT.

The rearrangement uses TRBV2 and TRBJ2-7; D unclear. This CDR3 is built from 12 residues. V was shortened by 6 bases and J by 2 bases, with 8 bases between the two germline ends. From germline, CDR1 is SNHLY and CDR2 FYNNEI. CDR3 sequence: CASRPTAYEQYF. For the CDR3, the DNA is TGTGCCAGCAGACCCACAGCCTACGAGCAGTACTTC.

The rearrangement links TRBV5-1 to TRBJ1-1, with 10 bases identical to TRBD1. The V gene end was trimmed by 5 bases and the J gene end by 0 bases; junction bases not matched to a gene: 7. Germline values: CDR1 SGHRS, CDR2 YFSETQ. The CDR3 runs 16 residues. The CDR3 protein is CASSFGTGVMNTEAFF. CDR3 sequence (DNA): TGCGCCAGCAGTTTTGGGACAGGGGTAATGAACACTGAAGCTTTCTTT.

The genes are TRBV6-6 and TRBJ1-2, with TRBD1 identical over 11 bases. In germline, CDR1 is MNHNY, CDR2 SVGAGI (reference sequence). The V segment lost 3 bases and the J segment 4 bases; nucleotides outside the gene matches: 7. CDR3 length equals 16 residues. CDR3 loop: CASSYSGTGGTYGYTF. CDR3 bases: TGTGCCAGCAGTTATTCCGGGACAGGGGGTACCTATGGCTACACCTTC.

V is TRBV5-6 and J is TRBJ1-1, with 7 bases aligning to TRBD1. V was clipped by 1 base and J by 11 bases; unmatched bases: 5. The CDR3 is 12 amino acids. Germline CDR1 and CDR2: SGHDT and YYEEEE. The CDR3, as DNA: TGTGCCAGCAGCTTGAGGGAGGGGGCGGCTTTCTTT. Encoded protein: CASSLREGAAFF.

This clone was seen a single time. The chain combines TRBV28 with TRBJ2-7, with 9 bases matching TRBD1. Germline V gives CDR1 MDHEN, CDR2 SYDVKM. The trim removed 8 bases at V and 5 bases at J, leaving 10 bases unmatched. This CDR3 has 14 residues. The CDR3 protein is CASGWGQGPNEQYF. Written as DNA, the CDR3 is TGTGCCAGCGGATGGGGACAGGGCCCCAACGAGCAGTACTTC.

The chain recombines TRBV29-1 with TRBJ2-3; a possible D gene is TRBD1 (5 bases). The germline V and J ends were trimmed by 4 bases and 2 bases, with 13 bases remaining between them. The germline CDR1 and CDR2 sequences are SQVTM and ANQGSEA. The CDR3 sequence is 14 residues long. CDR3 sequence reads: CSVVVQQATDTQYF. DNA of the CDR3: TGCAGCGTTGTGGTTCAACAGGCCACAGATACGCAGTATTTT.

This chain uses TRBV5-6 with TRBJ2-1; 8 bases line up with TRBD1. The CDR3 contains 14 residues. Germline values: CDR1 SGHDT, CDR2 YYEEEE. The V gene end was trimmed by 3 bases and the J gene end by 3 bases; junction bases not matched to a gene: 2. CDR3 DNA: TGTGCCAGCAGCTCAGGGGGCTACTACAATGAGCAGTTCTTC. It codes for CASSSGGYYNEQFF.

The chain recombines TRBV9 with TRBJ1-5; D is ambiguous. The CDR3 is made up of 15 amino acids. The germline CDR1 and CDR2 sequences are SGDLS and YYNGEE. Trimming took 0 bases from V and 1 from J, leaving 8 bases between them. CDR3 bases: TGTGCCAGCAGCGTAGGGGCATCCAGCAATCAGCCCCAGCATTTT. Its protein product is CASSVGASSNQPQHF.

This rearrangement joins TRBV11-3 to TRBJ2-1, with D tentatively TRBD2 (6 bases). Germline lookup yields CDR1 SGHNT and CDR2 YENEEA. This CDR3 region has 15 residues. Between the trimmed V and J ends, which lost 1 base and 8 bases, there was a span of 15 bases. CDR3 nucleotide sequence: TGTGCCAGCAGCTTAGGGGGCGGAGGGTTCTATGAGCAGTTCTTC. It encodes CASSLGGGGFYEQFF.

The chain is built from TRBV9 and TRBJ2-7; D is ambiguous. Germline V gives CDR1 SGDLS, CDR2 YYNGEE. V was pared by 4 bases and J by 4 bases, with 18 bases between. This CDR3 is 15 amino acids long. CDR3 in amino acids: CASSKTIDGAYEQYF. CDR3 bases: TGTGCCAGCAGCAAAACTATCGATGGAGCATACGAGCAGTACTTC.

The gene calls are TRBV7-6 and TRBJ2-3, with 8 nucleotides matching TRBD2. Germline V CDR1 and CDR2: SGHVS, FNYEAQ. The length of the CDR3 is 13 residues. Germline trimming cut 3 bases from V and 5 bases from J; bases unmatched to any gene: 1. As DNA, the CDR3 is TGTGCCAGCAGCTTGACTAGCGTAGATACGCAGTATTTT. Translated, it gives CASSLTSVDTQYF.

The genes are TRBV6-6 and TRBJ1-1, with 9 bases that match TRBD1. V trimming: 7 bases; J trimming: 6 bases; junction bases outside the gene matches: 9. The CDR3 covers 14 residues. The germline gives CDR1 MNHNY, CDR2 SVGAGI (reference sequence). CDR3 sequence: CASTQDRGHPEAFF. DNA for the CDR3: TGTGCCAGCACCCAGGACAGGGGTCACCCTGAAGCTTTCTTT.

The chain carries TRBV6-6 and TRBJ2-1; D call uncertain. From germline, CDR1 is MNHNY and CDR2 SVGAGI (reference sequence). V lost 6 bases and J 0 bases, leaving 9 bases between the germline ends. This CDR3 region has 14 residues. DNA of the CDR3: TGTGCCAGCAGGTACGGCAGCTCCTACAATGAGCAGTTCTTC. Its translation is CASRYGSSYNEQFF.

The chain combines TRBV7-3 with TRBJ2-2; D is perhaps TRBD1 (6 bases). Germline V gene data show CDR1 as SGHTA and CDR2 as FQGTGA. There are 15 residues in the CDR3. Trimming removed 2 bases at V and 3 bases at J, with 10 bases between. The chain's CDR3 is CASSLGGQYTGELFF. The CDR3 DNA follows: TGTGCCAGCAGCTTAGGTGGACAGTACACCGGGGAGCTGTTTTTT.

V usage is TRBV11-2 and J usage is TRBJ2-7, with a tentative D call TRBD1 (5 bases). The V end was cut by 1 base, the J end by 1 base, with 11 bases between. CDR3 length equals 15 residues. The germline CDR1 and CDR2 sequences are SGHAT and FQNNGV. CDR3: CASSLGYRKSYEQYF. The CDR3 DNA reads as TGTGCCAGCAGCTTAGGTTACAGGAAATCCTACGAGCAGTACTTC.

This chain uses TRBV4-3 with TRBJ2-1; D uncertain. The V gene's germline CDR1 is LGHNA and CDR2 YSLEER. The length of the CDR3 is 14 residues. V was shortened by 0 bases and J by 5 bases, with 8 bases between the two germline ends. The CDR3: CASSQEGSNNEQFF. The CDR3 DNA sequence: TGCGCCAGCAGCCAAGAAGGTTCGAACAATGAGCAGTTCTTC.

The chain links TRBV7-2 to TRBJ1-2; possible D gene TRBD1, 6 bases. The CDR3 totals 13 residues. The germline V and J ends were trimmed by 5 bases and 8 bases, with 15 bases remaining between them. Germline values: CDR1 SGHTA, CDR2 FQGNSA. CDR3: CASSQTGRLGYTF. The CDR3 coding sequence is TGTGCCAGCAGCCAGACAGGACGTTTGGGCTACACCTTC. The full variable domain, in which reference TRBV7-2 and TRBJ1-2 provide the parts outside the CDR3, is GAGVSQSPSNKVTEKGKDVELRCDPISGHTALYWYRQSLGQGLEFLIYFQGNSAPDKSGLPSDRFSAERTGGSVSTLTIQRTQQEDSAVYLCASSQTGRLGYTFGSGTRLTVV.

The chain recombines TRBV6-5 with TRBJ2-7; 10 bases match TRBD1. Trimming removed 5 bases from V and 2 bases from J; junction bases left unmatched: 3. The CDR3 contains 14 residues. CDR1 is MNHEY, CDR2 SVGAGI, per germline. CDR3 DNA sequence: TGTGCCAGCAGTACAGGACAGGGGGCCTACGAGCAGTACTTC. It codes for CASSTGQGAYEQYF.

The V and J genes are TRBV4-3 and TRBJ2-7, with no clear D. The CDR3 spans 15 residues. V lost 0 bases, J lost 3 bases, and 12 bases lay in between. CDR1 and CDR2 from the germline V gene are LGHNA and YSLEER. The CDR3 loop is CASSQEESSYYEQYF. Here the CDR3 DNA reads TGCGCCAGCAGCCAAGAAGAGAGCAGCTACTACGAGCAGTACTTC.